The 7 T cell receptor beta chains given below trace back to one sample, sequenced in a study of shared clonotypes between healthy human individuals. Produced via immunoSEQ multiplex PCR; TCRdb's table is partial and in-frame only. The repertoire holds millions of clones, with around nine tenths as singletons. Sequencing input: naive CD4+ T cells sorted from blood. Subset specified: CD45RA+ positively selected. The receptors were sampled from a man aged 18 to 35 in good health.

The chain employs TRBV11-2 and TRBJ1-1; D is perhaps TRBD1 (5 bases). CDR1 is SGHAT and CDR2 is FQNNGV in the germline V gene. This CDR3 region has 15 residues. Trimming removed 3 bases at V and 0 bases at J, with 11 bases between. CDR3 loop: CASSFTGGMNTEAFF. CDR3 coding DNA: TGTGCCAGCAGCTTCACGGGGGGGATGAACACTGAAGCTTTCTTT.

V is TRBV10-3 and J is TRBJ2-6, with unresolved D. CDR3 length: 18 amino acids. Germline CDR1 and CDR2: ENHRY and SYGVKD. V was clipped by 3 bases and J by 1 base, with 16 bases between them. The CDR3 DNA follows: TGTGCCATCAGTGAAAGCAACCTCTACAATTCTGGGGCCAACGTCCTGACTTTC. It translates to CAISESNLYNSGANVLTF.

The V gene is TRBV5-6, the J gene TRBJ2-2; 10 positions match TRBD2. CDR1 and CDR2 from the germline V gene are SGHDT and YYEEEE. V was clipped by 0 bases and J by 7 bases; unmatched bases: 9. The CDR3 extends over 17 amino acids. The CDR3 region has the DNA TGTGCCAGCAGCTTGGGACTAGCGGGCCTTGGGGGCGGGGAGCTGTTTTTT. Protein sequence: CASSLGLAGLGGGELFF.

This chain joins TRBV5-1 and TRBJ2-4, with D possibly matching TRBD1 (8 bases). V was shortened by 3 bases and J by 8 bases, with 15 bases between the two germline ends. Germline CDR1 reads SGHRS; CDR2 reads YFSETQ. This CDR3 contains 14 residues. CDR3 coding DNA: TGCGCCAGCAGCTCAACTACAGGGGGGGACATTCAGTACTTC. Translation: CASSSTTGGDIQYF.

The V call is TRBV5-4, the J call TRBJ2-3; D call uncertain. The V end lost 1 base, the J end lost 4 bases, and 10 bases lay between the germline ends. This CDR3 spans 14 amino acids. CDR1 is SGHNT, CDR2 YYREEE, per germline (reference sequence). CDR3 coding DNA: TGTGCCAGCAGCTTGAAATCTTTAGCAGATACGCAGTATTTT. Its translation is CASSLKSLADTQYF.

This chain links TRBV4-3 with TRBJ2-7; D is possibly TRBD2 (6 bases). Germline CDR1 reads LGHNA; CDR2 reads YSLEER. The CDR3 has 17 residues. The V end was cut by 3 bases, the J end by 0 bases, with 18 bases between. Here the CDR3 reads CASSQGAGPLSSYEQYF. CDR3 coding DNA: TGCGCCAGCAGCCAGGGTGCGGGACCTCTAAGCTCCTACGAGCAGTACTTC.

For this clone: The same CDR3 also results from other DNA sequences found in this sample. The chain links TRBV4-3 to TRBJ2-4, with 7 bases identical to TRBD2. Trimming took 0 bases from V and 7 from J; bases not matched to a gene: 0. Germline loops: CDR1 LGHNA, CDR2 YSLEER. The CDR3 is 13 residues long. The CDR3 nucleotides are TGCGCCAGCAGCCAAGAGGGAGGGAACATTCAGTACTTC. Protein: CASSQEGGNIQYF.